This TCR beta chain came from a study of PD-L1 blockade in urothelial cancer. V shed 1 base and J shed 4 bases, with 8 bases lying between them. The CDR3 length is 14 residues. Germline CDR1 is SGHTA and CDR2 is FQGTGA. Generated by immunoSEQ multiplex PCR, the TCRdb table keeps only in-frame clones and is missing some. The sample records some 90,000 clones, roughly 90% being singletons. Time point noted: pretreatment peripheral blood. Locally advanced or metastatic urothelial carcinoma affected the patients. This sequence joins TRBV7-3 and TRBJ2-1; tentatively, D is TRBD2 (5 bases). The source was PBMCs, collected around atezolizumab (anti-PD-L1) treatment. This clonotype was sampled from a woman aged 80 or over with urothelial cancer. CDR3 in DNA: TGTGCCAGCAGCTTAAAACTAGATTACAATGAGCAGTTCTTC. Translation: CASSLKLDYNEQFF.